The text below deals with one T cell receptor (beta chain). This CDR3 has 11 residues. V lost 8 bases and J 8 bases, leaving 10 bases between the germline ends. Germline V gene lookup returns CDR1 MNHEY and CDR2 SVGAGI. The sample is drawn from a study of cytomegalovirus exposure and HLA in healthy donors. Researchers ran the PCR with 60 Vbeta and 13 Jbeta primers. Generated by immunoSEQ multiplex PCR, the TCRdb table keeps only in-frame clones and is missing some. Of 150,000 to 200,000 clones listed, about 80% are singletons. The chain combines TRBV6-5 with TRBJ2-4; D gene uncertain. This receptor was identified in a girl between 10 and 17 years old in good health and CMV-seropositive. Sequenced sample: PBMCs. CDR3 sequence reads: CASAVGYIQYF. CDR3 coding DNA: TGTGCCAGCGCAGTCGGGTACATTCAGTACTTC.